The next 29 T cell receptor beta chains were all read from a single sample in a study of response to subunit inactivated influenza vaccine. In TCRdb, the RT-PCR reads were re-called with MiXCR into one record per CDR3 protein. Here the sample spans roughly 760,000 distinct CDR3 sequences, 20% to 25% being singletons. This specimen consisted of PBMCs from blood, obtained roughly 5 days after vaccination. The origin of the receptors is a man aged 45-65 years who received an inactivated influenza vaccine.

The J gene is TRBJ2-7, the V gene TRBV7-6, with D possibly being TRBD2 (5 bases). Per the germline V gene, CDR1 is SGHVS and CDR2 is FNYEAQ. The CDR3 contains 14 residues. With 5 bases removed from V and 3 bases from J, the gap between germline ends came to 14 bases. CDR3 nucleotides: TGTGCCAGCAGCATCGGACGGAGGAACTACGAGCAGTACTTC. This encodes CASSIGRRNYEQYF. The whole variable domain, filled in from reference TRBV7-6 and TRBJ2-7, reads GAGVSQSPRYKVTKRGQDVALRCDPISGHVSLYWYRQALGQGPEFLTYFNYEAQQDKSGLPNDRFSAERPEGSISTLTIQRTEQRDSAMYRCASSIGRRNYEQYFGPGTRLTVT.

The chain joins TRBV6-2 or TRBV6-3 to TRBJ1-1; 9 nucleotides agree with TRBD1. The germline V gene has CDR1 MNHEY and CDR2 SVGEGT. Trimming removed 0 bases from V and 0 bases from J; junction bases left unmatched: 8. The CDR3 has 18 residues. The CDR3 loop reads CASSYSTGQGILNTEAFF. In nucleotides, the CDR3 is TGTGCCAGCAGTTACTCGACGGGACAGGGAATCTTGAACACTGAAGCTTTCTTT.

This clonotype was recorded many times. The gene calls are TRBV5-1 and TRBJ2-3; perhaps TRBD2 as D (6 bases). CDR1 SGHRS and CDR2 YFSETQ come from the germline V gene. Trimming left V 4 bases short and J 1 base short, with 16 bases between. CDR3 length: 16 amino acids. Written as DNA, the CDR3 is TGCGCCAGCAGCCTGGTCACCTCTAGCGGCACAGATACGCAGTATTTT. Translating gives CASSLVTSSGTDTQYF. The full variable domain, completed using reference TRBV5-1 and TRBJ2-3, is KAGVTQTPRYLIKTRGQQVTLSCSPISGHRSVSWYQQTPGQGLQFLFEYFSETQRNKGNFPGRFSGRQFSNSRSEMNVSTLELGDSALYLCASSLVTSSGTDTQYFGPGTRLTVL.

This clonotype turned up a few times. V usage is TRBV10-3 and J usage is TRBJ2-5; the match to TRBD1 covers 10 bases. The CDR3 length is 15 residues. Germline lookup yields CDR1 ENHRY and CDR2 SYGVKD. J gave up 6 bases and V 3 bases, and 7 bases lay outside the gene matches. The CDR3 DNA follows: TGTGCCATCAGTGAACCGGACAGGGGGGGGCAGACCCAGTACTTC. It is translated as CAISEPDRGGQTQYF.

A few counts support this clonotype. The chain combines TRBV4-3 with TRBJ1-6; D not resolved. The CDR3 has 15 amino acids. Germline V gene data show CDR1 as LGHNA and CDR2 as YSLEER. V was pared by 0 bases and J by 4 bases, with 7 bases between. The CDR3 DNA is TGCGCCAGCAGCCAAGATACTCGTTATAATTCACCCCTCCACTTT. Its translation: CASSQDTRYNSPLHF.

DNA of the CDR3: TGTGCCATCAGTGGGACTAGCGGGTTCCAAGAGACCCAGTACTTC. It is translated as CAISGTSGFQETQYF. This chain links TRBV10-3 with TRBJ2-5; 11 nucleotides align to TRBD2. The ends lost 4 bases at V and 1 base at J; junction bases unmatched: 2. The germline CDR1 and CDR2 sequences are ENHRY and SYGVKD. This CDR3 contains 15 residues.

The genes are TRBV7-2 and TRBJ2-3; D might be TRBD2 (5 bases). This CDR3 spans 16 amino acids. V lost 2 bases and J 1 base, leaving 13 bases between the germline ends. Germline-derived CDR1 and CDR2 are SGHTA and FQGNSA. CDR3: CASSLNPGSGTDTQYF. The DNA for the CDR3 is TGTGCCAGCAGCTTAAATCCGGGGTCTGGCACAGATACGCAGTATTTT.

This clonotype was observed a handful of times. The gene calls are TRBV7-2 and TRBJ2-2, with D possibly TRBD2 on 5 matching bases. Trimming took 5 bases from V and 6 from J, leaving 19 bases between them. CDR3 length: 16 residues. The germline gives CDR1 SGHTA, CDR2 FQGNSA. The CDR3 coding sequence is TGTGCCAGCAGCCACGCCTCCCGGGGAGAGGCCGGGGAGCTGTTTTTT. Protein sequence: CASSHASRGEAGELFF.

Only a few counts were recorded for this clonotype. V usage is TRBV29-1 and J usage is TRBJ2-7; D ambiguous. CDR3 length: 13 amino acids. Deletions cut 4 bases from V and 0 bases from J, with 10 bases between. Germline V CDR1 and CDR2: SQVTM, ANQGSEA. This CDR3 is CSVVPALSYEQYF. CDR3 in DNA: TGCAGCGTTGTGCCGGCACTCTCCTACGAGCAGTACTTC.

V is TRBV5-1 and J is TRBJ2-5; 7 bases align to TRBD1. The CDR3 sequence is 15 residues long. The ends lost 3 bases at V and 5 bases at J; junction bases unmatched: 10. Germline CDR1 and CDR2: SGHRS and YFSETQ. The CDR3 loop reads CASSSQLQQGETQYF. CDR3 in DNA: TGCGCCAGCAGCTCCCAGCTCCAACAGGGGGAGACCCAGTACTTC. The whole variable domain, remainder taken from reference TRBV5-1 and TRBJ2-5, is KAGVTQTPRYLIKTRGQQVTLSCSPISGHRSVSWYQQTPGQGLQFLFEYFSETQRNKGNFPGRFSGRQFSNSRSEMNVSTLELGDSALYLCASSSQLQQGETQYFGPGTRLLVL.

The chain joins TRBV7-2 to TRBJ1-1; unclear D gene. The germline gives CDR1 SGHTA, CDR2 FQGNSA. Trimming removed 7 bases at V and 3 bases at J, with 12 bases between. The CDR3 contains 13 residues. The CDR3 sequence is CASTRGPYTEAFF. CDR3 DNA sequence: TGTGCCAGCACCCGAGGGCCCTACACTGAAGCTTTCTTT.

This clonotype was seen ten or more times. The chain carries TRBV4-3 and TRBJ2-6, with D hard to call. Germline CDR1 LGHNA, CDR2 YSLEER. V was trimmed by 0 bases and J by 0 bases, leaving 6 bases between them. The CDR3 has 16 amino acids. CDR3 bases: TGCGCCAGCAGCCAAGATCGTGGCTCTGGGGCCAACGTCCTGACTTTC. Its protein is CASSQDRGSGANVLTF.

The rearrangement joins TRBV20-1 to TRBJ2-6; tentative D call: TRBD2 (5 bases). Germline assignment: CDR1 DFQATT and CDR2 SNEGSKA (reference sequence). V was clipped by 3 bases and J by 4 bases, with 7 bases between them. The CDR3 spans 13 residues. The CDR3 region has the DNA TGCAGTGCTAGGCTAGCCGGGGCCAACGTCCTGACTTTC. Encoded protein: CSARLAGANVLTF.

This rearrangement joins TRBV4-3 to TRBJ2-7; 13 bases agree with TRBD2. CDR1 and CDR2 (germline): LGHNA, YSLEER. The CDR3 extends over 15 amino acids. J gave up 5 bases and V 2 bases, and 3 bases lay outside the gene matches. The CDR3 here is CASSQIGLAGDEQYF. CDR3 nucleotide sequence: TGCGCCAGCAGCCAAATCGGACTAGCGGGGGACGAGCAGTACTTC.

CDR3 loop: CASSFGGPPLETQYF. DNA for the CDR3: TGTGCCAGCAGTTTTGGCGGGCCCCCTTTAGAGACCCAGTACTTC. The chain links TRBV28 to TRBJ2-5; TRBD2 is a possible D gene (5 bases). Deletions cut 3 bases from V and 4 bases from J, with 15 bases between. The V gene's germline CDR1 is MDHEN and CDR2 SYDVKM. This CDR3 contains 15 residues.

V is TRBV7-2 and J is TRBJ1-3; D perhaps matches TRBD1 (5 bases). This CDR3 region has 15 residues. From germline, CDR1 is SGHTA and CDR2 FQGNSA. With 1 base removed from V and 4 bases from J, the gap between germline ends came to 11 bases. The CDR3 loop is CASSLVGGFGNTIYF. For the CDR3, the DNA is TGTGCCAGCAGCTTAGTCGGGGGATTCGGAAACACCATATATTTT. Supplemented by reference TRBV7-2 and TRBJ1-3, the full variable domain reads GAGVSQSPSNKVTEKGKDVELRCDPISGHTALYWYRQSLGQGLEFLIYFQGNSAPDKSGLPSDRFSAERTGGSVSTLTIQRTQQEDSAVYLCASSLVGGFGNTIYFGEGSWLTVV.

The chain joins TRBV20-1 to TRBJ2-5; 12 positions agree with TRBD2. This CDR3 has 16 amino acids. CDR1 DFQATT and CDR2 SNEGSKA come from the germline V gene (reference sequence). V lost 6 bases and J lost 6; bases outside the gene matches: 14. CDR3 in DNA: TGCAGTGCCAACGTCCAACGACTAGCGGGAGAGAAGACCCAGTACTTC. It specifies CSANVQRLAGEKTQYF.

The V and J genes are TRBV7-3 and TRBJ2-1; maybe TRBD1 (8 bases). The CDR3 is made up of 14 amino acids. In germline, CDR1 is SGHTA, CDR2 FQGTGA. Between the trimmed V and J ends, which lost 5 bases and 7 bases, there was a span of 15 bases. The CDR3 spells CASSRQGRGNEQFF. The CDR3 nucleotides are TGTGCCAGCAGCCGACAGGGGAGGGGGAATGAGCAGTTCTTC.

This clonotype was picked up many times. This chain uses TRBV12-3 or TRBV12-4 with TRBJ1-6; possible D gene TRBD1, 5 bases. V dropped 3 bases and J dropped 7 bases, with 13 bases sitting between them. This CDR3 spans 15 amino acids. CDR3 sequence: CASSLGQGLNSPLHF. CDR3 in DNA: TGTGCCAGCAGTTTGGGTCAGGGATTGAATTCACCCCTCCACTTT.

In its sample, this clonotype was seen a few times. The genes are TRBV20-1 and TRBJ2-3, with D hard to call. The CDR3 contains 15 residues. Trimming took off 0 bases at V and 1 base at J, with 11 bases between the two ends. CDR1 is DFQATT, CDR2 SNEGSKA, per germline (reference sequence). CDR3 in amino acids: CSARDPRFGTDTQYF. In nucleotides, the CDR3 is TGCAGTGCTAGAGACCCTAGGTTCGGCACAGATACGCAGTATTTT.

There are a few counts of this clonotype. This rearrangement joins TRBV11-1 to TRBJ2-6, with 12 bases matching TRBD2. The CDR3 contains 19 residues. The junction had 12 bases not matched to a gene; V was cut back by 5 bases and J by 4 bases. Germline V gene lookup returns CDR1 SGHAT and CDR2 FQDESV (reference sequence). CDR3 sequence reads: CASSLPGLAGRPGANVLTF. CDR3 nucleotide sequence: TGTGCCAGCAGCCTCCCTGGACTAGCGGGAAGGCCCGGGGCCAACGTCCTGACTTTC.

This clonotype was picked up a small number of times. The chain recombines TRBV7-2 with TRBJ1-4; D may be TRBD1 (6 bases). V was trimmed by 5 bases and J by 8 bases, leaving 18 bases between them. CDR3 length equals 15 residues. CDR1 and CDR2 (germline): SGHTA, FQGNSA. The CDR3 loop is CASSDGQTRGEKLFF. The CDR3 region has the DNA TGTGCCAGCAGCGATGGACAGACACGTGGGGAAAAACTGTTTTTT.

The chain joins TRBV12-3 or TRBV12-4 to TRBJ2-3; the D gene is possibly TRBD2 (5 bases). This CDR3 has 13 residues. Deletions cut 3 bases from V and 9 bases from J, with 13 bases between. The CDR3: CASSFSSSSTQYF. The DNA of the CDR3 is TGTGCCAGCAGTTTCAGTTCGTCTAGCACGCAGTATTTT.

This clonotype was detected only a few times. The chain is built from TRBV27 and TRBJ2-7, with D hard to call. CDR3 size: 14 residues. With 5 bases removed from V and 2 bases from J, the gap between germline ends came to 13 bases. CDR1 is MNHEY, CDR2 SMNVEV, per germline (reference sequence). In DNA form, the CDR3 reads TGTGCCAGCAGTGTCCAACCGGGCCCCTACGAGCAGTACTTC. Translating it yields CASSVQPGPYEQYF.

Only a few counts were recorded for this clonotype. V and J are TRBV9 and TRBJ1-4; 8 positions match TRBD1. Per the germline V gene, CDR1 is SGDLS and CDR2 is YYNGEE. Trimming at V came to 0 bases and at J to 5 bases, leaving 9 bases not matched to a gene. CDR3 length: 17 amino acids. CDR3 nucleotide sequence: TGTGCCAGCAGCGTAGGGACAGGGACCACTTCAAATGAAAAACTGTTTTTT. Translated: CASSVGTGTTSNEKLFF.

The sample holds a few counts of this clonotype. V usage is TRBV9 and J usage is TRBJ2-3; maybe TRBD1 (6 bases). The CDR3 has 15 amino acids. Germline V gives CDR1 SGDLS, CDR2 YYNGEE. V dropped 0 bases and J dropped 3 bases, with 11 bases sitting between them. The CDR3 nucleotides are TGTGCCAGCAGCGTAGGGGGGCGGTCGACAGATACGCAGTATTTT. It encodes CASSVGGRSTDTQYF. The complete variable domain, with remaining parts taken from reference TRBV9 and TRBJ2-3, reads DSGVTQTPKHLITATGQRVTLRCSPRSGDLSVYWYQQSLDQGLQFLIQYYNGEERAKGNILERFSAQQFPDLHSELNLSSLELGDSALYFCASSVGGRSTDTQYFGPGTRLTVL.

The V and J genes are TRBV10-3 and TRBJ2-4; D might be TRBD2 (6 bases). This CDR3 region has 13 residues. V dropped 3 bases and J dropped 7 bases, with 10 bases sitting between them. The germline CDR1 and CDR2 sequences are ENHRY and SYGVKD. CDR3 in amino acids: CAISDREENIQYF. The CDR3 bases are TGTGCCATCAGTGACAGGGAGGAGAACATTCAGTACTTC.

The chain uses TRBV20-1 and TRBJ2-7; no firm D call. The CDR3 is 15 residues long. Trimming left V 0 bases short and J 2 bases short, with 14 bases between. The V gene's germline CDR1 is DFQATT and CDR2 SNEGSKA (reference sequence). The CDR3: CSARDPGLLTYEQYF. The CDR3 DNA reads as TGCAGTGCTAGAGATCCGGGCTTACTGACCTACGAGCAGTACTTC.

The CDR3 coding sequence is TGCAGCGTTGAAGATGAAAGGTCCAAGAACTACGAGCAGTACTTC. Amino acids: CSVEDERSKNYEQYF. This chain joins TRBV29-1 and TRBJ2-7; D is uncertain. Germline CDR1 and CDR2: SQVTM and ANQGSEA. V was cut by 0 bases and J by 3 bases, with 15 bases left in between. The CDR3 has 15 amino acids.